The sequence of this TCR beta chain was determined in a study of cytomegalovirus exposure and HLA in healthy donors. With V trimmed by 6 bases and J by 5 bases, 13 bases remained unmatched. The germline gives CDR1 LNHDA, CDR2 SQIVND (reference sequence). CDR3 length: 16 residues. The PCR contained 60 Vbeta and 13 Jbeta primers. TCRdb's copy holds only in-frame clones and misses some; the assay was immunoSEQ multiplex PCR. The data contain roughly 100,000 clones, around four fifths of them seen just once; the ten biggest clones take up 2.6%. Comment on this clone: Its target is not known.

Overall study findings and caveats: Indistinguishability led to the exclusion of some V segments, TRBV6-2 and TRBV6-3 included.

The rearrangement uses TRBV19 and TRBJ1-2; 9 bases are a match to TRBD1. The clonotype comes from a man aged 35-49 years in good health and CMV-seronegative. Sample: PBMCs. Here the CDR3 reads CASRRRGQGQAYGYTF. CDR3 in DNA: TGTGCCAGTAGAAGAAGGGGACAGGGACAGGCGTATGGCTACACCTTC.